Below are 12 T cell receptor beta chains sequenced from a single sample in a study of blood T cells in healthy people across ages. PCR was performed a second time for about 6 to 12 cycles using a sample-barcoded 5' primer and a J-beta primer mix. TCRdb processed the 5' RACE reads anew with MiXCR; each CDR3 protein has one entry. Here the sample spans some 800,000 distinct CDR3 sequences, around 43% being singletons. The sequenced material came from blood. The receptors stem from a man in his fifties or sixties in good health.

This clonotype was found a few times. V is TRBV4-1 and J is TRBJ1-2; D gene uncertain. The V end lost 0 bases, the J end lost 0 bases, and 11 bases lay between the germline ends. Germline assignment: CDR1 MGHRA and CDR2 YSYEKL. The CDR3 runs 16 residues. The CDR3 here is CASSQDSGIPNYGYTF. Written as DNA, the CDR3 is TGCGCCAGCAGCCAAGATTCGGGGATACCTAACTATGGCTACACCTTC.

This chain connects TRBV11-2 to TRBJ1-2; D is ambiguous. CDR1 is SGHAT and CDR2 is FQNNGV in the germline V gene. The CDR3 covers 11 residues. V gave up 2 bases and J gave up 10 bases, with 8 bases separating them. The DNA of the CDR3 is TGTGCCAGCAGCTTAAACAGAATCTACACCTTC. Translation gives CASSLNRIYTF.

This chain connects TRBV6-2 or TRBV6-3 to TRBJ1-2, with 9 nucleotides matching TRBD1. The CDR3 runs 16 residues. Germline V gene lookup returns CDR1 MNHEY and CDR2 SVGEGT. With 2 bases clipped from V and 4 bases from J, the junction kept 8 bases outside the gene matches. Here the CDR3 reads CASSYRPDRGGYGYTF. In DNA, the CDR3 is TGTGCCAGCAGTTACCGCCCGGACAGGGGTGGCTATGGCTACACCTTC.

This clonotype was recorded a few times. The chain combines TRBV12-3 or TRBV12-4 with TRBJ2-7, with unresolved D. There are 15 residues in the CDR3. The V end was cut by 6 bases, the J end by 3 bases, with 18 bases between. The CDR3 DNA is TGTGCCAGCAGCTCTATAATCTCTAAACGCTACGAGCAGTACTTC. Translation gives CASSSIISKRYEQYF.

This clonotype was counted a single time. This sequence joins TRBV3-1 and TRBJ1-2; D call uncertain. Between the trimmed V and J ends, which lost 4 bases and 2 bases, there was a span of 11 bases. The CDR3 spans 14 residues. Germline V lookup: CDR1 LGHDT, CDR2 YNNKEL (reference sequence). The CDR3 DNA is TGTGCCAGCAGCCCCGGGGAGGGCAACTATGGCTACACCTTC. Translating it yields CASSPGEGNYGYTF.

This clonotype has more than one count but fewer than ten. The chain links TRBV20-1 to TRBJ2-1; the D gene is possibly TRBD1 (5 bases). Trimming stripped 1 base from V and 8 bases from J, with 9 bases between. The CDR3 is made up of 12 amino acids. Germline values: CDR1 DFQATT, CDR2 SNEGSKA (reference sequence). This chain's CDR3 is CSARGQGDEQFF. DNA for the CDR3: TGCAGTGCTAGAGGCCAGGGCGATGAGCAGTTCTTC.

A few counts support this clonotype. The CDR3 is CASSPGGAEETQYF. The CDR3 nucleotides read TGCGCCAGCAGCCCCGGTGGGGCGGAAGAGACCCAGTACTTC. V usage is TRBV5-1 and J usage is TRBJ2-5; perhaps TRBD1 as D (5 bases). There are 14 residues in the CDR3. Trimming took off 4 bases at V and 3 bases at J, with 13 bases between the two ends. Germline V gene data show CDR1 as SGHRS and CDR2 as YFSETQ.

This clonotype was seen a handful of times. This chain uses TRBV14 with TRBJ2-7, with D perhaps TRBD1 (6 bases). The DNA matches TRBJ2-5 better at its end, which makes the J call doubtful. The CDR3 covers 17 residues. Looked up from germline, CDR1 is SGHDN and CDR2 is FVKESK. CDR3 in amino acids: CASSQEQGGRLFQTQYF. The CDR3 bases are TGTGCCAGCAGCCAAGAACAAGGGGGACGCTTGTTCCAGACCCAGTACTTC.

The genes are TRBV27 and TRBJ2-5; 9 bases are shared with TRBD1. V was pared by 6 bases and J by 7 bases, with 9 bases of the junction left unmatched. This CDR3 region has 14 residues. Per the germline V gene, CDR1 is MNHEY and CDR2 is SMNVEV (reference sequence). CDR3: CASRETGGAGTQYF. The DNA of the CDR3 is TGTGCCAGCAGGGAAACAGGGGGCGCAGGGACCCAGTACTTC.

The chain is built from TRBV6-1 and TRBJ2-3; D is undetermined. The germline gives CDR1 MNHNS, CDR2 SASEGT. Trimming stripped 4 bases from V and 0 bases from J, with 14 bases between. CDR3 length: 16 residues. The CDR3 loop reads CASSAGWAVSTDTQYF. In DNA form, the CDR3 reads TGTGCCAGCAGTGCCGGGTGGGCGGTAAGCACAGATACGCAGTATTTT.

A few counts support this clonotype. The rearrangement joins TRBV9 to TRBJ2-3; maybe TRBD2 (5 bases). The CDR3 has 14 amino acids. Germline CDR1 and CDR2: SGDLS and YYNGEE. Trimming took 0 bases from V and 6 from J, leaving 11 bases between them. The CDR3 nucleotides read TGTGCCAGCAGCGTAGTCGGGGTCGCGGATACGCAGTATTTT. It codes for CASSVVGVADTQYF. Looking up the rest from reference TRBV9 and TRBJ2-3 gives the full variable domain: DSGVTQTPKHLITATGQRVTLRCSPRSGDLSVYWYQQSLDQGLQFLIQYYNGEERAKGNILERFSAQQFPDLHSELNLSSLELGDSALYFCASSVVGVADTQYFGPGTRLTVL.

This chain connects TRBV11-2 to TRBJ2-7; maybe TRBD2 (7 bases). The V gene lost 5 bases and the J gene lost 5 bases, with 19 bases spanning the gap. The CDR3 runs to 15 residues. Per germline, CDR1 SGHAT and CDR2 FQNNGV. The CDR3 coding sequence is TGTGCCAGCAGCCCCTTGCGGGGGCCCACCCACGAGCAGTACTTC. It codes for CASSPLRGPTHEQYF.